Below are 15 T cell receptor beta chains sequenced from a single sample in a study of regulatory T cells in long-lasting Graves disease. The time point: newly diagnosed GD, antithyroid drugs for less than 3 months. Construction of the TCR library relied on RNA isolated from PBMCs. The authors built TCR beta libraries using iRepertoire HTBI primers and Arm-PCR of CDR3 regions. From the multiplex PCR reads, TCRdb called clonotypes with MiXCR, one entry per CDR3 protein. The sample shows fewer than 450,000 distinct CDR3 sequences, approximately 16% of them seen only once. The same sample was also studied in work on T cells in Graves' hyperthyroidism and ophthalmopathy.

The sequenced sample was peripheral blood mononuclear cells (PBMCs), obtained at new diagnosis, from a patient treated with antithyroid drugs. These receptors came from a middle-aged woman with Graves disease.

V and J are TRBV7-9 and TRBJ2-3; 8 bases fit TRBD2. The CDR3 sequence is 13 residues long. V shed 2 bases, J shed 5 bases, and the junction held 0 bases outside the gene matches. CDR1 is SEHNR and CDR2 is FQNEAQ in the germline V gene (reference sequence). CDR3 loop: CASSLRGGDTQYF. In nucleotides, the CDR3 is TGTGCCAGCAGCTTACGGGGGGGAGATACGCAGTATTTT.

CDR3 bases: TGTGCCAGCAGTGAAGCTAGCGGATTCACAGATACGCAGTATTTT. Translating gives CASSEASGFTDTQYF. The chain recombines TRBV6-1 with TRBJ2-3, with D possibly matching TRBD2 (6 bases). V was shortened by 0 bases and J by 2 bases, with 9 bases between the two germline ends. The germline gives CDR1 MNHNS, CDR2 SASEGT. This CDR3 is built from 15 residues.

This clonotype was seen many times. V usage is TRBV19 and J usage is TRBJ2-3, with D perhaps TRBD1 (6 bases). This CDR3 is 18 amino acids long. Germline values: CDR1 LNHDA, CDR2 SQIVND (reference sequence). Trimming took 3 bases from V and 0 from J, leaving 19 bases between them. CDR3 coding DNA: TGTGCCAGTAGTATCGGGCAGGGGTTATGGGTCAGCACAGATACGCAGTATTTT. Protein: CASSIGQGLWVSTDTQYF.

This clonotype was counted many times. The gene calls are TRBV7-2 and TRBJ2-2; D ambiguous. Germline loops: CDR1 SGHTA, CDR2 FQGNSA. The CDR3 contains 15 residues. V was pared by 8 bases and J by 2 bases, with 15 bases between. This chain's CDR3 is CASSASQINTGELFF. The CDR3 bases are TGTGCCAGCTCGGCCAGTCAAATAAACACCGGGGAGCTGTTTTTT.

At least ten counts were recorded for this clonotype. The chain is built from TRBV6-1 and TRBJ1-5; TRBD1 matches 9 bases. The CDR3 runs 16 residues. Trimming removed 7 bases from V and 4 bases from J; junction bases left unmatched: 11. Looked up from germline, CDR1 is MNHNS and CDR2 is SASEGT. The CDR3 loop reads CASNKQGAPRNQPQHF. In DNA, the CDR3 is TGTGCCAGCAACAAACAGGGGGCGCCTAGGAATCAGCCCCAGCATTTT.

The rearrangement uses TRBV29-1 and TRBJ2-1; 10 positions agree with TRBD2. The V gene end was trimmed by 3 bases and the J gene end by 2 bases; junction bases not matched to a gene: 7. CDR1 is SQVTM, CDR2 ANQGSEA, per germline. This CDR3 region has 16 residues. The CDR3 DNA sequence: TGCAGCGTTGACCCGGCTAGCGGGAGTCCCTACAATGAGCAGTTCTTC. This encodes CSVDPASGSPYNEQFF.

V gene TRBV20-1 combines with J gene TRBJ2-7; TRBD1 agrees at 8 bases. Germline trimming cut 3 bases from V and 0 bases from J; bases unmatched to any gene: 4. The CDR3 has 14 amino acids. The germline V gene has CDR1 DFQATT and CDR2 SNEGSKA (reference sequence). CDR3: CSARPGQASYEQYF. In nucleotides, the CDR3 is TGCAGTGCTAGGCCGGGACAGGCCTCCTACGAGCAGTACTTC.

This clonotype came up many times. This sequence joins TRBV27 and TRBJ2-7; 8 nucleotides align to TRBD1. After removal of 5 bases from V and 9 bases from J, the junction contained 9 bases not matched to a gene. This CDR3 has 13 residues. Germline V CDR1 and CDR2: MNHEY, SMNVEV (reference sequence). The CDR3 reads CASSPGQAFGQYF. The DNA of the CDR3 is TGTGCCAGCAGTCCGGGACAGGCCTTTGGGCAGTACTTC.

This clonotype was detected a few times. The gene calls are TRBV25-1 and TRBJ1-5; D remains ambiguous. The V end was cut by 3 bases, the J end by 2 bases, with 11 bases between. The germline gives CDR1 MGHDK, CDR2 SYGVNS. The CDR3 is made up of 15 amino acids. CDR3 sequence reads: CASSEGSTGNQPQHF. For the CDR3, the DNA is TGTGCCAGCAGTGAGGGGAGTACTGGCAATCAGCCCCAGCATTTT.

The sample holds many counts of this clonotype. The chain has TRBV3-1 and TRBJ1-4, with D possibly TRBD1 on 6 matching bases. This CDR3 is built from 15 residues. The ends were cut back, 4 bases at V and 4 bases at J, with 13 bases in the middle. CDR1 is LGHDT, CDR2 YNNKEL, per germline (reference sequence). CDR3 sequence (DNA): TGTGCCAGCAGCCCTGGACAGTTAAATAATGAAAAACTGTTTTTT. Translation gives CASSPGQLNNEKLFF.

This clonotype was found a few times. The chain uses TRBV9 and TRBJ2-2, with D uncertain. The germline gives CDR1 SGDLS, CDR2 YYNGEE. V was clipped by 0 bases and J by 7 bases, with 10 bases between them. The CDR3 has 14 residues. The DNA for the CDR3 is TGTGCCAGCAGCGTAGGCGTAGCTAGCGGGGAGCTGTTTTTT. The encoded protein is CASSVGVASGELFF.

The chain links TRBV7-8 to TRBJ2-7; TRBD1 agrees at 7 bases. The CDR3 sequence is 15 residues long. The V segment lost 1 base and the J segment 2 bases; nucleotides outside the gene matches: 5. Germline V gene data show CDR1 as SGHVS and CDR2 as FQNEAQ. The CDR3 region is CASSLETGETYEQYF. The DNA for the CDR3 is TGTGCCAGCAGCTTAGAAACAGGGGAGACCTACGAGCAGTACTTC. Full variable domain (remainder filled in from reference TRBV7-8 and TRBJ2-7): GAGVSQSPRYKVAKRGQDVALRCDPISGHVSLFWYQQALGQGPEFLTYFQNEAQLDKSGLPSDRFFAERPEGSVSTLKIQRTQQEDSAVYLCASSLETGETYEQYFGPGTRLTVT.

In its sample, this clonotype was seen a few times. The chain recombines TRBV19 with TRBJ2-1; 13 bases match TRBD2. This CDR3 contains 13 residues. Germline CDR1 is LNHDA and CDR2 is SQIVND (reference sequence). The trim removed 8 bases at V and 7 bases at J, leaving 2 bases unmatched. The CDR3 reads CASGGLAGNEQFF. The CDR3 nucleotides are TGTGCCAGTGGGGGACTAGCGGGAAATGAGCAGTTCTTC.

This clonotype was seen many times. V is TRBV6-2 or TRBV6-3 and J is TRBJ1-4; a possible D gene is TRBD1 (6 bases). In germline, CDR1 is MNHEY, CDR2 SVGEGT. This CDR3 is built from 16 residues. The V end was cut by 7 bases, the J end by 8 bases, with 23 bases between. CDR3 DNA sequence: TGTGCCAGCACTAGCTTCGAAGGGGGGATTGACGAAAAACTGTTTTTT. This gives the protein CASTSFEGGIDEKLFF.

This clonotype was seen ten or more times. The chain is built from TRBV4-1 and TRBJ1-1; D perhaps matches TRBD1 (5 bases). The CDR3 runs 15 residues. Between the trimmed V and J ends, which lost 4 bases and 3 bases, there was a span of 15 bases. CDR1 and CDR2 from the germline V gene are MGHRA and YSYEKL. For the CDR3, the DNA is TGCGCCAGCAGCCTAGGAAATACAGGAGACACTGAAGCTTTCTTT. Protein product: CASSLGNTGDTEAFF.